This TCR beta chain was captured by sequencing in a study of neurological immune-mediated disorders. Libraries used 2 million unsorted PBMCs kept frozen in RNAlater. Over 190 million TCR-beta sequences from 15-18 subjects were obtained in each sequencing run. TCRdb re-called the 5' RACE reads with MiXCR, one entry per CDR3 protein. Seen here are about 66,000 distinct CDR3 sequences, about 4% observed once, and the top ten hold 1% to 1.5%. Germline CDR1 is LNHDA and CDR2 is SQIVND (reference sequence). The CDR3 extends over 17 amino acids. Germline trimming cut 4 bases from V and 0 bases from J; bases unmatched to any gene: 6. Study-level points and caveats: There were no CDR3 amino acid sequences shared by expanded clones across subjects, a result suggesting private repertoires in all groups.

This clonotype has ten or more counts. Its antigen is undetermined. The chain links TRBV19 to TRBJ2-6; TRBD2 matches 7 bases. Sample: PBMCs. The sequence came from a man aged 25-45 years with multiple sclerosis. CDR3 amino acids: CASSNSGSSSGANVLTF. CDR3 sequence (DNA): TGTGCCAGTAGTAATAGCGGGTCGAGCTCTGGGGCCAACGTCCTGACTTTC.